This TCR beta chain emerged from a study of molecular identifiers for immune sequencing clone quantification. Study-wide background: Split five ways in replicates, RNA from approximately 20,000 or 98,000 naive CD8 cells had four portions sequenced.

V was pared by 4 bases and J by 3 bases, with 10 bases of the junction left unmatched. Germline V lookup: CDR1 SGHNT, CDR2 YYREEE (reference sequence). The CDR3 runs 15 residues. Study-level findings and limits: Clone sizes could be underestimated for highly expanded clones when identical TCR molecules share a barcode. Jurkat TCR RNA spiked in from one cell reportedly remained identifiable amid over 850,000 naive cells.

This clonotype was counted many times. The antigen is unknown. Previously described methods and listed TCR primers were used for bulk TCR libraries. TCRdb re-called the PCR reads with MiXCR, one entry per CDR3 protein. The data hold 60,000 to 70,000 distinct CDR3 sequences, with around 18% observed a single time. Sample: naive CD8+ T cells from blood, with Jurkat cell RNA spiked in. Regarding subset: FACS-sorted CD8+CD4-CCR7+CD45RA+ naive T cells. The sequence came from a human donor in good health. Some libraries in this study had Jurkat cell RNA spiked in. The chain is built from TRBV5-4 and TRBJ2-7; 7 nucleotides line up with TRBD2. The DNA for the CDR3 is TGTGCCAGCAGCCCCCTGGGGGGGAGCTTCTACGAGCAGTACTTC. It is translated as CASSPLGGSFYEQYF.